This TCR beta chain stems from a study of T cell repertoires in cytomegalovirus infection. Study background: HLA-B-restricted CMV epitopes that are well studied, plus recently identified HLA-C-restricted ones, were used by the study. Both a matching HLA type and CMV infection were indicated by public TCR beta signatures. Study-wide results and limits: The response measured ex vivo was dominated by TCR beta clonotypes (HLA-C-restricted and CMV-specific).

TCRdb re-called the reads with MiXCR, one entry per CDR3 protein. The sample lists 900,000 to 950,000 distinct CDR3 sequences, approximately 31% occurring once. Germline V gives CDR1 MDHEN, CDR2 SYDVKM. V was pared by 5 bases and J by 9 bases, with 20 bases between. The CDR3 covers 15 residues. This clonotype occurred a few times. Its antigen remains unidentified. This chain connects TRBV28 to TRBJ1-5; tentatively, D is TRBD1 (6 bases). The origin of this receptor is a human donor in good health (CMV status not recorded). Some clones in this sample may be carry-over from other donors' samples. The specimen was cultured CD8+ T cells from PBMCs, collected from culture after CMV antigen stimulation. The CDR3 sequence: CASSMRDIMTGPQHF. The CDR3 DNA is TGTGCCAGCAGTATGCGGGACATAATGACTGGGCCCCAGCATTTT.